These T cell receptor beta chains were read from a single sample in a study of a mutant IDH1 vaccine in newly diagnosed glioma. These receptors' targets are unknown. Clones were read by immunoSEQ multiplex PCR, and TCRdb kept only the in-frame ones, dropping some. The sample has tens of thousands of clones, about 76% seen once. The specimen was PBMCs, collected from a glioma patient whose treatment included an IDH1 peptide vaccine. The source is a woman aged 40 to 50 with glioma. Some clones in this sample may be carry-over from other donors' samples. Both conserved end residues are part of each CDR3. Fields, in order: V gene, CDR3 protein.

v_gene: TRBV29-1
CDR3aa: CSVDPLTSGANTGELFF

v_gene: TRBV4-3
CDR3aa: CASSQRLQGSYEQYF

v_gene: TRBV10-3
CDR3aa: CAITRTSGRSGELFF

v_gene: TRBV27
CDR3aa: CASSFKQGYEQYF

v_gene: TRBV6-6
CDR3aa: CASSLPGTGKAEAFF

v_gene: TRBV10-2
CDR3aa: CASSEPAGGRNEQFF

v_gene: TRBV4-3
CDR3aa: CASSQDRTLWTYGYTF

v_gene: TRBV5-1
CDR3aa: CASSPGINQPQHF

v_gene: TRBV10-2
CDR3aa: CASSRDIEQFF

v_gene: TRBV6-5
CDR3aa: CASKGPNQPQHF

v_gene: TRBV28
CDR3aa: CASRGEGWTKNIQYF

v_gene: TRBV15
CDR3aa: CATSRGANSYEQYF

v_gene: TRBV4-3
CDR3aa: CASSPLAGNNEQFF

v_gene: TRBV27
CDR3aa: CAIPPRCANQPQHF

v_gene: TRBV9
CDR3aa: CASSVGWGGQPQHF

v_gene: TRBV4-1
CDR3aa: CASSQGLGTSGAAQYF

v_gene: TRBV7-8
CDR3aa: CASSPLPRRTGNQPQHF

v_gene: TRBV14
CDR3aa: CASSQVRTSGRASNEQFF

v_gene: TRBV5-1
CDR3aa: CASSLGPGGAGTDTQYF

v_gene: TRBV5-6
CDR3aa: CASSFAGAGETQYF

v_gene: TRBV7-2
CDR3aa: CASSPKGAWEKLFF

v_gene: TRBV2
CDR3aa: CASSEVEGVGEQYF

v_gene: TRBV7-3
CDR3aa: CASSPRTSGGLGDTQYF

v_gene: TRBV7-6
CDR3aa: CASSSGTGRAGELFF

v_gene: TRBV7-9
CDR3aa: CASSSTGRNEKLFF

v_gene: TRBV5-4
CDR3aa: CASSFIGSTDTQYF

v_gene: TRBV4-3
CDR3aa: CASRTTVYSNQPQHF

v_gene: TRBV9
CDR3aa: CASSVGASAQGTQYF

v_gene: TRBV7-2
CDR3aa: CASSLGQKGAYEQYF

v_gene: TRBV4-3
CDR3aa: CASSQDSRGRMETQYF

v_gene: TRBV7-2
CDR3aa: CASSLGVGKTQYF

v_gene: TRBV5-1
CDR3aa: CASSLGVGGETETQYF

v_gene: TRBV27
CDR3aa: CASSGTGAIYEQYF

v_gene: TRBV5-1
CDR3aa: CASSRNQPQHF

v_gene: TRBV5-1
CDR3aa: CASGLAGARGNEQFF

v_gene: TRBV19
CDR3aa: CASSLNGANVLTF

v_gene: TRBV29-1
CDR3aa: CSVLLREQYF